This TCR beta chain emerged from a study of shared clonotypes between healthy human individuals (dated by TCRdb to 2020 to 2021). Background for the entire study: Three men and a couple of women, aged 18 to 49 years, made up the cohort. Between about 0.8 and 8.9 billion PBMCs per donor were obtained by leukapheresis. Different laboratories and diverse techniques were used to prepare libraries and sequence TCR repertoires, to increase sequencing depth and limit assay-specific biases. Per donor, three plates each were used for CD4 naive and CD4 memory, two for CD8 naive, and one for CD8 memory. Blood TCR repertoires of about five healthy adults were deeply sequenced to estimate repertoire size and the extent of clonotype sharing between individuals. Here is what the overall study found, with its caveats: Estimated clonotype richness was generally larger for naive than for memory subsets. Based on pairwise subsampling, the degree of clonotype sharing among donors was expected to be affected by sequencing depth. Compared with non-shared clonotypes, clonotypes shared by all four sorted-subset donors had higher generation probabilities. Because the study included a small number of donors, the genetic and exposure-history diversity represented was limited. Sampling was limited to blood, and TCR repertoires in tissue likely differ from TCR repertoires in blood. Even with the large sequencing depth, rarefaction of the sorted-subset datasets indicated that sequencing was incomplete. About 5% of naive CD4, roughly 3.6% of naive CD8, 2.3% of memory CD4, and 0.4% of memory CD8 clonotypes were shared across a few donors.

The CDR3, cysteine through phenylalanine, is 16 amino acids long. The DNA shown is the 48-base CDR3, in frame from base 1. V is clipped by 0 bases and J by 5 bases, and the sequence between their germline boundaries is 16 bases long. The germline V gene provides CDR1 SGHAT and CDR2 FQNNGV. Donors were healthy HIV-negative adults with no recently reported acute infections or vaccinations. All donors were Caucasian adults living in Nashville, Tennessee, USA. CD4+ T cells were enriched by magnetic negative selection; naive cells were then positively selected on CD45RA, and the negative fraction formed the memory subset. Blood was collected by leukapheresis, and PBMCs were isolated by Ficoll-Histopaque density gradient centrifugation and then cryopreserved in liquid nitrogen vapor phase. Analytical flow cytometry was used to check the purity and quantity of every magnetically sorted T cell population. Genomic DNA was isolated from every sorted fraction and measured by UV absorbance on a Nanodrop 2000c.

Of note for this clone: The antigen it binds to is not known. Base-call qualities are not available, and no considerably larger clone is one nucleotide away.

TCR CDR3 regions were amplified from genomic DNA by multiplex PCR using the deep immunoSEQ assay. Genomic DNA extracted from each cell subset was distributed evenly over all wells of several immunoSEQ 96-well plates, and each plate served as one replicate. For sorted subsets, each replicate PCR was loaded with about 0.2 ug genomic DNA, equivalent to 30,000 or so T cell genomes. Purified libraries were measured with a Qubit 3.0 fluorometer, size-checked on a Bioanalyzer 2100, and measured again with the KAPA Library Quantification kit. A separate single-read 150-cycle Illumina NextSeq 550 flow cell was used to sequence each immunoSEQ 96-well plate. As for how the authors treated the data: Because the immunoSEQ output held only junctional sequences and lacked quality scores, the filtering could not match the filtering applied to full-length reads. Sequences were annotated with PyIR, a Python wrapper for IgBLAST v1.9, and V/J genes and CDR3 were assigned using IMGT germline references. Reads were filtered out if the reads had weak V/J assignments (E-value above 1e-6), no CDR3, stop codons, out-of-frame junctions, or ambiguous translated residues. A V3J clonotype was defined by an identical inferred V gene, J gene, and CDR3 amino acid sequence. To compute the percentage overlap between repertoires, the number of shared unique clonotypes was divided by the size of the smaller repertoire. Three approaches were used to assess repertoire richness: RTK rarefaction, the Chao1 estimator, and Recon v2.1 estimates of unobserved clonotypes. Generation probabilities for all TCRbeta clonotypes obtained by the gDNA method from a few donors were computed using OLGA. This is the immuneACCESS table as TCRdb keeps it, with only in-frame sequences that have V and J called. A part of the clones is gone; compared with another copy, unresolved V genes explain less than half, and the rest is unexplained. V and J calls and clone size are given by that table; D and trimming were obtained from the DNA. The sample table contains about 2.4 million clones; only one count was recorded for just over 90% of them. The ten largest make up more than 0.12% of the sample.

The sample was naive CD4+ T cells sorted from blood. This sample's cell subset or site label indicates: CD45RA+ positively selected. This TCR came from a man younger than 30 in good health. Recombination joined TRBV11-2 with TRBJ1-2; the D segment could be TRBD1, given 5 matching bases. Here the CDR3 is given as CASSLDLPGSLYGYTF. The DNA reads TGTGCCAGCAGCTTAGATTTACCAGGGTCTTTGTATGGCTACACCTTC.